Each of the 26 T cell receptor beta chains below was sequenced from the same sample in a study of cytomegalovirus exposure and HLA in healthy donors. This PCR relied on a set of 60 Vbeta primers and 13 Jbeta primers. This table comes from immunoSEQ multiplex PCR, and its TCRdb copy is limited to in-frame clones, with some not included. This table has about 120,000 clones, around 70% appearing once. Input material: PBMCs. The receptors here all came from a woman between 35 and 50 years old in good health and CMV-seronegative.

In its sample, this clone was seen a few times. The CDR3 coding sequence is TGTGCCAGCAGTGAGGGGCTTGGTGGACAGGGGGCCGAGACCCAGTACTTC. This gives the protein CASSEGLGGQGAETQYF. V is TRBV6-1 and J is TRBJ2-5; 11 bases line up with TRBD1. This CDR3 spans 17 amino acids. Germline assignment: CDR1 MNHNS and CDR2 SASEGT. Trimming at V came to 3 bases and at J to 5 bases, leaving 11 bases not matched to a gene.

The genes are TRBV5-1 and TRBJ2-2; D might be TRBD2 (5 bases). V lost 1 base, J lost 4 bases, and 17 bases lay in between. The germline V gene has CDR1 SGHRS and CDR2 YFSETQ. The CDR3 contains 17 residues. CDR3 nucleotide sequence: TGCGCCAGCAGCTTGCTTATCACTGTTGCGGGCACCGGGGAGCTGTTTTTT. Amino acid sequence: CASSLLITVAGTGELFF.

The rearrangement uses TRBV11-2 and TRBJ1-6; 8 nucleotides line up with TRBD1. Per the germline V gene, CDR1 is SGHAT and CDR2 is FQNNGV. The CDR3 is 15 residues long. The ends lost 4 bases at V and 7 bases at J; junction bases unmatched: 6. As DNA, the CDR3 is TGTGCCAGCAGCTCACTAGCAGGGGGCAATTCACCCCTCCACTTT. Translating gives CASSSLAGGNSPLHF.

This clone was counted a single time. V gene TRBV5-5 combines with J gene TRBJ2-5; 10 bases are a match to TRBD1. V gave up 3 bases and J gave up 4 bases; unmatched junction bases: 12. The CDR3 consists of 17 residues. Per germline, CDR1 SGHKS and CDR2 YYEKEE (reference sequence). This CDR3 is CASSSIPGQGSAETQYF. Here the CDR3 DNA reads TGTGCCAGCAGCTCGATACCGGGACAGGGGAGTGCAGAGACCCAGTACTTC.

The CDR3 protein is CASSPRRGGSLIPSSYEQYF. DNA of the CDR3: TGTGCCAGCAGTCCGAGGAGGGGCGGGAGCCTTATACCGAGCTCCTACGAGCAGTACTTC. This chain connects TRBV27 to TRBJ2-7; 7 nucleotides match TRBD2. The germline V gene encodes CDR1 MNHEY and CDR2 SMNVEV (reference sequence). The CDR3 extends over 20 amino acids. The J segment lost 0 bases and the V segment lost 5 bases, leaving 22 bases of the junction unmatched.

The chain is built from TRBV19 and TRBJ1-2; D unclear. Trimming pared 6 bases from V and 2 bases from J, leaving 7 bases between. Germline CDR1 and CDR2: LNHDA and SQIVND (reference sequence). This CDR3 spans 12 amino acids. CDR3 region: CASRRQNYGYTF. In nucleotides, the CDR3 is TGTGCCAGTAGGAGGCAGAACTATGGCTACACCTTC. Drawing the rest from reference TRBV19 and TRBJ1-2, the complete variable domain is DGGITQSPKYLFRKEGQNVTLSCEQNLNHDAMYWYRQDPGQGLRLIYYSQIVNDFQKGDIAEGYSVSREKKESFPLTVTSAQKNPTAFYLCASRRQNYGYTFGSGTRLTVV.

The chain couples TRBV7-3 to TRBJ2-1, with a possible D match to TRBD2 (6 bases). Trimming shortened V by 1 base and J by 7 bases, and 14 bases separated the two germline ends. Per germline, CDR1 SGHTA and CDR2 FQGTGA. This CDR3 region has 15 residues. The CDR3 reads CASSLMASAGNEQFF. The DNA for the CDR3 is TGTGCCAGCAGCTTAATGGCTAGCGCAGGGAATGAGCAGTTCTTC.

The chain recombines TRBV7-6 with TRBJ1-6; D is unresolved. Between the trimmed V and J ends, which lost 5 bases and 5 bases, there was a span of 7 bases. Looked up from germline, CDR1 is SGHVS and CDR2 is FNYEAQ. This CDR3 comprises 13 residues. This CDR3 is CASSREHNSPLHF. CDR3 in DNA: TGTGCCAGCAGCCGGGAGCATAATTCACCCCTCCACTTT.

This rearrangement joins TRBV7-2 to TRBJ2-3; D unclear. There are 14 residues in the CDR3. Deletions cut 1 base from V and 0 bases from J, with 5 bases between. CDR1 is SGHTA, CDR2 FQGNSA, per germline. CDR3 coding DNA: TGTGCCAGCAGCTTAGGTTCTAGCACAGATACGCAGTATTTT. This sequence encodes CASSLGSSTDTQYF.

The chain couples TRBV18 to TRBJ1-5, with 7 bases aligning to TRBD1. Germline V gives CDR1 KGHSH, CDR2 LQKENI. J lost 2 bases, V lost 3 bases, and 1 base had no gene match. The CDR3 length is 14 residues. The CDR3 DNA follows: TGTGCCAGCTCACCGACAGGGCGCAATCAGCCCCAGCATTTT. It is translated as CASSPTGRNQPQHF.

This clone turned up a few times. The rearrangement links TRBV19 to TRBJ2-5, with TRBD1 as a possible D gene (6 bases). There are 15 residues in the CDR3. V was cut by 3 bases and J by 5 bases, with 16 bases left in between. In germline, CDR1 is LNHDA, CDR2 SQIVND (reference sequence). Written as DNA, the CDR3 is TGTGCCAGTAGTATCGGGCCTGGGGGCGTTGAGACCCAGTACTTC. Translation: CASSIGPGGVETQYF.

This clone has only a few counts. J is TRBJ2-3 and V is TRBV28; 8 bases align to TRBD2. Per the germline V gene, CDR1 is MDHEN and CDR2 is SYDVKM. The V gene end was trimmed by 2 bases and the J gene end by 4 bases; junction bases not matched to a gene: 2. CDR3 length: 14 amino acids. The CDR3 coding sequence is TGTGCCAGCAGTTTACCCGGGAGGGCAGATACGCAGTATTTT. The encoded protein is CASSLPGRADTQYF.

The table lists this clone with a few counts. The V call is TRBV4-3, the J call TRBJ1-6; 7 nucleotides match TRBD1. Per the germline V gene, CDR1 is LGHNA and CDR2 is YSLEER. Losses at the gene ends were 0 bases for V and 10 bases for J; bases not matched to a gene: 0. This CDR3 has 13 amino acids. The CDR3 loop is CASSQDRGSPLHF. The CDR3 region has the DNA TGCGCCAGCAGCCAAGACAGGGGGTCACCCCTCCACTTT.

This clone came up a few times. This rearrangement joins TRBV6-6 to TRBJ2-5, with 7 positions matching TRBD1. Germline trimming cut 6 bases from V and 5 bases from J; bases unmatched to any gene: 12. CDR1 and CDR2 (germline): MNHNY, SVGAGI (reference sequence). The CDR3 totals 15 residues. CDR3 in DNA: TGTGCCAGCAGCAAACTGGGACAGCTTCGGGAGACCCAGTACTTC. It specifies CASSKLGQLRETQYF.

The rearrangement joins TRBV28 to TRBJ2-5, with 11 positions matching TRBD2. This CDR3 has 18 residues. The trim removed 3 bases at V and 2 bases at J, leaving 11 bases unmatched. Germline V lookup: CDR1 MDHEN, CDR2 SYDVKM. This CDR3 reads CASSLGGTSGTSQETQYF. In DNA form, the CDR3 reads TGTGCCAGCAGTTTGGGGGGGACTAGCGGAACCTCGCAAGAGACCCAGTACTTC.

The CDR3 DNA reads TGTGCCAACGTCGACAGGGGGGAAAACATTCAGTACTTC. This translates into CANVDRGENIQYF. The chain uses TRBV9 and TRBJ2-4, with TRBD1 matching 9 bases. The J segment lost 5 bases and the V segment lost 9 bases, leaving 6 bases of the junction unmatched. The germline V gene has CDR1 SGDLS and CDR2 YYNGEE. The CDR3 loop spans 13 amino acids.

This chain connects TRBV10-3 to TRBJ2-1; 7 bases align to TRBD2. V was pared by 8 bases and J by 8 bases, with 9 bases of the junction left unmatched. The CDR3 is made up of 13 amino acids. The germline V gene has CDR1 ENHRY and CDR2 SYGVKD. The DNA of the CDR3 is TGTGCCATCGGGCTGCGGGGGATGGATGAGCAGTTCTTC. As protein: CAIGLRGMDEQFF.

The chain recombines TRBV5-1 with TRBJ2-3, with a tentative D call TRBD2 (6 bases). This CDR3 spans 15 amino acids. Per germline, CDR1 SGHRS and CDR2 YFSETQ. Trimming cost V 1 base and J 2 bases, with 11 bases left between them. In nucleotides, the CDR3 is TGCGCCAGCAGCTTGCAACTAGCTAACACAGATACGCAGTATTTT. Translated, it gives CASSLQLANTDTQYF.

The gene calls are TRBV10-3 and TRBJ2-5; D is unresolved. Germline V CDR1 and CDR2: ENHRY, SYGVKD. The CDR3 extends over 15 amino acids. Trimming removed 3 bases from V and 2 bases from J, with 13 bases in between. The CDR3 is CAISDTQVVQETQYF. The CDR3 DNA reads as TGTGCCATCAGTGACACACAAGTCGTTCAAGAGACCCAGTACTTC.

The chain recombines TRBV21-1 with TRBJ1-1; TRBD1 is the table's D call and was not checked against the DNA. TRBV21-1 is deemed a pseudogene. The CDR3 is made up of 17 amino acids. The CDR3: CASSTWGTGGMNTEAFF. CDR3 sequence (DNA): TGTGCCAGCAGCACGTGGGGGACAGGCGGCATGAACACTGAAGCTTTCTTT.

V and J are TRBV5-6 and TRBJ1-1; 7 nucleotides line up with TRBD1. CDR1 is SGHDT, CDR2 YYEEEE, per germline. This CDR3 has 14 amino acids. V dropped 1 base and J dropped 4; count of bases not matched to a gene: 4. CDR3 protein: CASSLTGVATEAFF. The CDR3 coding sequence is TGTGCCAGCAGCTTGACAGGGGTGGCCACTGAAGCTTTCTTT. Combining the CDR3 with reference TRBV5-6 and TRBJ1-1 gives the whole variable domain DAGVTQSPTHLIKTRGQQVTLRCSPKSGHDTVSWYQQALGQGPQFIFQYYEEEERQRGNFPDRFSGHQFPNYSSELNVNALLLGDSALYLCASSLTGVATEAFFGQGTRLTVV.

The chain joins TRBV29-1 to TRBJ1-1; D ambiguous. Trimming stripped 7 bases from V and 0 bases from J, with 6 bases between. The CDR3 is made up of 11 amino acids. The germline V gene encodes CDR1 SQVTM and CDR2 ANQGSEA. This CDR3 is CSARVNTEAFF. CDR3 DNA sequence: TGCAGCGCTCGCGTGAACACTGAAGCTTTCTTT.

This chain links TRBV28 with TRBJ2-5; tentative D call: TRBD1 (5 bases). Deletions cut 5 bases from V and 5 bases from J, with 15 bases between. CDR3 length: 14 amino acids. Germline values: CDR1 MDHEN, CDR2 SYDVKM. The CDR3 reads CASSHGAQKETQYF. CDR3 DNA sequence: TGTGCCAGCAGTCATGGGGCCCAGAAGGAGACCCAGTACTTC.

As regards this clone: An end of the junction does not agree with germline; a read error may underlie this. The chain uses TRBV7-9 and TRBJ2-7, with D possibly being TRBD1 (5 bases). Germline V gene lookup returns CDR1 SEHNR and CDR2 FQNEAQ (reference sequence). This CDR3 is built from 13 residues. CDR3 sequence reads: CSSTLQGTHEQYF. Here the CDR3 DNA reads TGTTCCAGCACCTTGCAGGGAACCCACGAGCAGTACTTC.

The chain couples TRBV6-5 to TRBJ1-1; D ambiguous. Trimming took off 0 bases at V and 1 base at J, with 9 bases between the two ends. CDR3 length: 15 amino acids. The germline gives CDR1 MNHEY, CDR2 SVGAGI. The CDR3 DNA reads TGTGCCAGCAGTTACTCATCGGCGGGGAACACTGAAGCTTTCTTT. Protein product: CASSYSSAGNTEAFF.

This clone was counted a single time. V usage is TRBV29-1 and J usage is TRBJ2-3; 13 bases align to TRBD2. The CDR3 runs to 17 residues. The trim removed 3 bases at V and 7 bases at J, leaving 13 bases unmatched. CDR1 is SQVTM, CDR2 ANQGSEA, per germline. In DNA, the CDR3 is TGCAGCGTTGATTCCCCAGGGCGACTAGCGGGGGGAAATACGCAGTATTTT. This codes for CSVDSPGRLAGGNTQYF.